This TCR beta chain was sequenced during a study of shared clonotypes between healthy human individuals. Study-level points and caveats: Larger richness was generally estimated for naive than memory subsets. Of the naive CD4 clonotypes, approximately 5% were shared across a few donors.

Profiling relied on immunoSEQ multiplex PCR, and the TCRdb table lists in-frame clones only, not all of them. The sample consists of around 600,000 clones, roughly 97% of them appearing once. Donors comprised only Caucasian adults living in Nashville, Tennessee. In the CD4+ fraction, cells were divided into CD45RA+ naive and CD45RA-negative memory subsets. V was shortened by 5 bases and J by 2 bases, with 12 bases between the two germline ends. The CDR3 has 14 residues. From germline, CDR1 is SGHTA and CDR2 FQGNSA. This clone was counted a single time. Antigen specificity is unknown. The chain combines TRBV7-2 with TRBJ2-5; D is unclear. Sequencing was done on a sample of naive CD4+ T cells sorted from blood. The subset: CD45RA+ positively selected. This sequence originates from a woman in her 30s in good health. CDR3 bases: TGTGCCAGCAGCACTTCCGGCCTACAAGAGACCCAGTACTTC. It codes for CASSTSGLQETQYF.